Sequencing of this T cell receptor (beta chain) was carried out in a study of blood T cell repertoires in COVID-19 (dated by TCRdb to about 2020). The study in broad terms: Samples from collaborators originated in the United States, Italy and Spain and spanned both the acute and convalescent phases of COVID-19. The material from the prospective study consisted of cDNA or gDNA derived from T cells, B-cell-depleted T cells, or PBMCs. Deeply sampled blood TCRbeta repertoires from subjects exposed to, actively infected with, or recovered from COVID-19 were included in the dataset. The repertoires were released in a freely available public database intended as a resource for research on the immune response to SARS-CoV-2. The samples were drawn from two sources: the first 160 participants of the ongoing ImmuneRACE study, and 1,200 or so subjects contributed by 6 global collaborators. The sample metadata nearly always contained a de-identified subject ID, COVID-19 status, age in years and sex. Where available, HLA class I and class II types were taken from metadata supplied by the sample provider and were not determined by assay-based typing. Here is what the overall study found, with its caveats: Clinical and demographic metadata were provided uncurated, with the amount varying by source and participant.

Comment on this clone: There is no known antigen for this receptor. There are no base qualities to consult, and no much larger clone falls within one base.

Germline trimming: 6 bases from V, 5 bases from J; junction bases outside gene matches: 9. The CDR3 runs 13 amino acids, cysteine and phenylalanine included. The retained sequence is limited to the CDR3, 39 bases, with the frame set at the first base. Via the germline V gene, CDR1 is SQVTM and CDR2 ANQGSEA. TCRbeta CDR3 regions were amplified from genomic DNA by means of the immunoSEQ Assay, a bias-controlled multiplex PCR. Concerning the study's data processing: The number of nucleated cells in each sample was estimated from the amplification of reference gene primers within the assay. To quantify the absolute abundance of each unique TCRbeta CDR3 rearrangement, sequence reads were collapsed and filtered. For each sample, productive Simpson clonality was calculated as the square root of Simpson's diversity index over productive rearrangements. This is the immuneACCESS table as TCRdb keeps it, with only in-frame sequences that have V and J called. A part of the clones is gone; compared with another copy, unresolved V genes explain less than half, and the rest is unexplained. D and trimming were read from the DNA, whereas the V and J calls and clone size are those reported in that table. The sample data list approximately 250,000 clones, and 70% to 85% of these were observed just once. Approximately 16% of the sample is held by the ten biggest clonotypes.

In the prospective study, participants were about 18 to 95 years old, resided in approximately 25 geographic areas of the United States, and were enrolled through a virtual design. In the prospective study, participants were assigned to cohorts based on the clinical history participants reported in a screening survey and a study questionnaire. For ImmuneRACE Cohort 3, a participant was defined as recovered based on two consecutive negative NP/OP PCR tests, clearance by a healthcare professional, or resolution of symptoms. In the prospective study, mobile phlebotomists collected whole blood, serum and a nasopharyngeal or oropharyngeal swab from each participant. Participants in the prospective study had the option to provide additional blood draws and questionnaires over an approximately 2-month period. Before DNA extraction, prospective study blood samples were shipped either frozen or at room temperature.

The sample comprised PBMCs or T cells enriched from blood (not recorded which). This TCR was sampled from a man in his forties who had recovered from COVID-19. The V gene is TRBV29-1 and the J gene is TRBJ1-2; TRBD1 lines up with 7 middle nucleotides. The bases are TGCAGCGTGAACAGGGGTCCCCCGTATGGCTACACCTTC. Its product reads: CSVNRGPPYGYTF. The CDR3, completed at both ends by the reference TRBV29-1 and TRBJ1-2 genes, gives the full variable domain SAVISQKPSRDICQRGTSLTIQCQVDSQVTMMFWYRQQPGQSLTLIATANQGSEATYESGFVIDKFPISRPNLTFSTLTVSNMSPEDSSIYLCSVNRGPPYGYTFGSGTRLTVV.